Shown below are 25 T cell receptor beta chains from a single sample sequenced in a study of T-cell memory formation after mild COVID-19 (dated by TCRdb to about 2021). Library creation used 5' RACE. TCRdb lists the instrument as Illumina NovaSeq 6000. TCRdb reworked the public reads: Q25 trimming with fastp, MiXCR clone assembly, productive beta chains retained. Rows with a matching CDR3 protein are joined into one entry that keeps the most common DNA and genes. This sample is represented by 200,000 to 300,000 distinct CDR3 sequences; approximately 15% of them were singletons. In total, the top ten clones hold 2% to 2.5% of the sample. Specimen: PBMCs or a T cell subset sorted from them (not recorded which). The source is an adult woman who had mild COVID-19 (a few samples of this study predate the infection). The sample titles of this study are shuffled in the database, so cell type and time point are left out; the donor was told from shared clones.

CDR3 in amino acids: CASSQERGRYEQYF. CDR3 nucleotides: TGTGCCAGCAGCCAGGAGAGGGGTCGCTACGAGCAGTACTTC. The chain carries TRBV3-1 and TRBJ2-7; D possibly matches TRBD1 or TRBD2 (5 bases each). Trimming took 3 bases from V and 3 from J, leaving 12 bases between them. Germline V gene data show CDR1 as LGHDT and CDR2 as YNNKEL (reference sequence). The CDR3 extends over 14 amino acids.

This clonotype has only a few counts. The gene calls are TRBV21-1 and TRBJ1-3; the table names TRBD1, a call not compared with the DNA. TRBV21-1 is a pseudogene. The CDR3 is 15 residues long. The CDR3 nucleotides read TGTGCCAGCAGATCCCTGATCGGCTCCGGAAACACCATATATTTT. Its translation: CASRSLIGSGNTIYF.

This clonotype has ten or more counts. V is TRBV4-2 and J is TRBJ2-1; perhaps TRBD2 as D (6 bases). Trimming left V 0 bases short and J 9 bases short, with 24 bases between. The germline gives CDR1 LGHNA, CDR2 YNFKEQ. CDR3 length: 18 residues. The CDR3 DNA is TGTGCCAGCAGCCAAGAGGCCCTTGTCGGCGGGATCCTGGCTGAGCAGTTCTTC. Translation gives CASSQEALVGGILAEQFF.

This clonotype has only a few counts. The chain has TRBV10-3 and TRBJ2-7; the D is unclear. The germline V gene has CDR1 ENHRY and CDR2 SYGVKD. V shed 2 bases and J shed 3 bases, with 2 bases lying between them. The CDR3 spans 11 residues. DNA for the CDR3: TGTGCCATCAGTGAGGGCTACGAGCAGTACTTC. Protein sequence: CAISEGYEQYF.

This rearrangement joins TRBV20-1 to TRBJ2-1; 9 positions match TRBD2. The CDR3 has 12 amino acids. Germline V gene sequence: CDR1 DFQATT, CDR2 SNEGSKA (reference sequence). V lost 7 bases, J lost 6 bases, and 4 bases stayed unmatched. CDR3 amino acids: CSGAGGPNEQFF. The CDR3 nucleotides read TGCAGTGGAGCGGGGGGTCCCAATGAGCAGTTCTTC.

There are a few counts of this clonotype. The V and J genes are TRBV5-1 and TRBJ2-3, with TRBD2 identical over 9 bases. This CDR3 contains 15 residues. V shed 4 bases, J shed 2 bases, and the junction held 5 bases outside the gene matches. The germline V gene has CDR1 SGHRS and CDR2 YFSETQ. CDR3 in amino acids: CASSMASGATDTQYF. The CDR3 nucleotides read TGCGCCAGCAGCATGGCTAGCGGGGCCACAGATACGCAGTATTTT.

This clonotype was observed many times. The chain couples TRBV7-2 to TRBJ2-7; the D call may be TRBD1 or TRBD2 (6 bases each). The ends were cut back, 1 base at V and 0 bases at J, with 10 bases in the middle. Germline lookup yields CDR1 SGHTA and CDR2 FQGNSA. The length of the CDR3 is 15 residues. The CDR3 here is CASSLGGASSYEQYF. The CDR3, as DNA: TGTGCCAGCAGCTTAGGGGGGGCGTCCTCCTACGAGCAGTACTTC.

This clonotype was detected only a few times. The chain recombines TRBV12-3 or TRBV12-4 with TRBJ1-4, with 7 bases aligning to TRBD1. This CDR3 is built from 16 residues. V was pared by 5 bases and J by 8 bases, with 14 bases of the junction left unmatched. The CDR3 protein is CASSIPDRWRSEKLFF. The CDR3 DNA reads as TGTGCCAGCAGTATCCCGGACAGGTGGAGGTCGGAAAAACTGTTTTTT.

On this clonotype: A junction end diverges from the germline sequence, so it may reflect a read error. V and J are TRBV9 and TRBJ1-1; D not certain. Germline V lookup: CDR1 SGDLS, CDR2 YYNGEE. The CDR3 is 14 amino acids. The CDR3 loop is CASSPKPMNTEAFF. The DNA of the CDR3 is TGTGCCAGCAGCCCTAAACCCATGAATACTGAAGCTTTCTTT. Combining the CDR3 with reference TRBV9 and TRBJ1-1 gives the whole variable domain DSGVTQTPKHLITATGQRVTLRCSPRSGDLSVYWYQQSLDQGLQFLIQYYNGEERAKGNILERFSAQQFPDLHSELNLSSLELGDSALYFCASSPKPMNTEAFFGQGTRLTVV.

CDR3 coding DNA: TGTGCCAGCAGTCCCCATTTGGGGGGCCGCGGAGATACGCAGTATTTT. Translating gives CASSPHLGGRGDTQYF. The chain carries TRBV6-5 and TRBJ2-3, with D perhaps TRBD1 or TRBD2 (6 bases each). Trimming cost V 5 bases and J 5 bases, with 20 bases left between them. This CDR3 has 16 amino acids. Germline V gene data show CDR1 as MNHEY and CDR2 as SVGAGI.

This clonotype was seen more than once but under ten times. CDR3 DNA: TGTGCCAGCAGGGGGGGGTCCAGCAATCAGCCCCAGCATTTT. Its translation is CASRGGSSNQPQHF. The chain combines TRBV12-3 or TRBV12-4 with TRBJ1-5; D may be TRBD1 (5 bases). Trimming stripped 6 bases from V and 1 base from J, with 10 bases between. This CDR3 contains 14 residues.

This clonotype was seen more than once but under ten times. This chain uses TRBV18 with TRBJ2-1; 7 nucleotides line up with TRBD1. CDR3 length: 12 amino acids. Losses at the gene ends were 3 bases for V and 9 bases for J; bases not matched to a gene: 2. Germline CDR1 reads KGHSH; CDR2 reads LQKENI. DNA for the CDR3: TGTGCCAGCTCACCGGGACAGATTGAGCAGTTCTTC. This translates into CASSPGQIEQFF.

V usage is TRBV20-1 and J usage is TRBJ1-1; D is perhaps TRBD1 (6 bases). CDR1 DFQATT and CDR2 SNEGSKA come from the germline V gene (reference sequence). This CDR3 contains 13 residues. The germline V and J ends were trimmed by 3 bases and 5 bases, with 13 bases remaining between them. Here the CDR3 DNA reads TGCAGTGCTAGTAACAGGGCGGGGACTGAAGCTTTCTTT. This gives the protein CSASNRAGTEAFF.

For the CDR3, the DNA is TGTGCCAGCAGTAGAGCCAGGAGGGCCAACGTCCTGACTTTC. It yields the protein CASSRARRANVLTF. V and J are TRBV12-3 or TRBV12-4 and TRBJ2-6; D gene unclear. The V and J ends lost 5 bases and 5 bases respectively, with 10 bases between them. The CDR3 length is 14 residues.

This clonotype showed up just a few times. The chain uses TRBV4-2 and TRBJ1-1; tentatively, D is TRBD1 (6 bases). The CDR3 has 16 residues. The V gene's germline CDR1 is LGHNA and CDR2 YNFKEQ. The V and J ends lost 0 bases and 0 bases respectively, with 11 bases between them. CDR3 amino acids: CASSQDLTGLNTEAFF. CDR3 nucleotides: TGTGCCAGCAGCCAAGATTTGACAGGTTTGAACACTGAAGCTTTCTTT.

This clonotype came up many times. This rearrangement joins TRBV29-1 to TRBJ2-7; 13 nucleotides line up with TRBD2. Germline CDR1 reads SQVTM; CDR2 reads ANQGSEA. With V trimmed by 6 bases and J by 6 bases, 5 bases remained unmatched. The CDR3 is 13 residues long. CDR3 in DNA: TGCAGCGTCGGACTAGCGGGAGATAGCGAGCAGTACTTC. This encodes CSVGLAGDSEQYF.

This clonotype was picked up a small number of times. The genes are TRBV3-1 and TRBJ2-3; 8 positions agree with TRBD2. CDR1 is LGHDT and CDR2 is YNNKEL in the germline V gene (reference sequence). The CDR3 consists of 15 residues. V was pared by 5 bases and J by 2 bases, with 6 bases of the junction left unmatched. CDR3 loop: CASSLQRGPTDTQYF. CDR3 nucleotides: TGTGCCAGCAGCTTACAGCGGGGGCCCACAGATACGCAGTATTTT.

This clonotype was detected only a few times. V and J are TRBV7-3 and TRBJ2-1, with 11 bases matching TRBD2. This CDR3 contains 14 residues. The J segment lost 11 bases and the V segment lost 2 bases, leaving 5 bases of the junction unmatched. Germline CDR1 is SGHTA and CDR2 is FQGTGA. In nucleotides, the CDR3 is TGTGCCAGCAGCTTACTTGGGACTAGCGGCCAGCAGTTCTTC. This codes for CASSLLGTSGQQFF.

V and J are TRBV7-2 and TRBJ1-3; no definite D call. Trimming shortened V by 5 bases and J by 3 bases, and 14 bases separated the two germline ends. From germline, CDR1 is SGHTA and CDR2 FQGNSA. CDR3 length: 15 amino acids. The CDR3 reads CASSPSPGSGNTIYF. The CDR3 nucleotides read TGTGCCAGCAGCCCGTCCCCGGGTAGTGGAAACACCATATATTTT.

The V and J genes are TRBV6-1 and TRBJ2-7; TRBD1 matches at 7 bases. CDR1 and CDR2 from the germline V gene are MNHNS and SASEGT. Trimming cost V 5 bases and J 7 bases; bases outside gene matches: 5. This CDR3 is built from 12 residues. The chain's CDR3 is CASSPTGLEQYF. The CDR3 nucleotides read TGTGCCAGCAGTCCGACAGGGTTGGAGCAGTACTTC.

In its sample, this clonotype was seen many times. This sequence joins TRBV12-3 or TRBV12-4 and TRBJ1-1, with no clear D. The CDR3 has 13 amino acids. V shed 6 bases and J shed 1 base, with 9 bases lying between them. CDR3 residues: CASSQRENTEAFF. CDR3 bases: TGTGCCAGCAGCCAACGGGAGAACACTGAAGCTTTCTTT.

V is TRBV10-3 and J is TRBJ2-7, with 7 positions matching TRBD2. This CDR3 spans 16 amino acids. After removal of 2 bases from V and 0 bases from J, the junction contained 7 bases not matched to a gene. CDR1 and CDR2 (germline): ENHRY, SYGVKD. DNA for the CDR3: TGTGCCATCAGTGAGAATGGCGGGGGAAGCTCCTACGAGCAGTACTTC. Translated: CAISENGGGSSYEQYF.

Only a few counts were recorded for this clonotype. This sequence joins TRBV12-3 or TRBV12-4 and TRBJ2-3; 7 nucleotides line up with TRBD2. CDR3 length equals 15 residues. The trim removed 3 bases at V and 6 bases at J, leaving 9 bases unmatched. This chain's CDR3 is CASSFWGGRGDTQYF. The CDR3 DNA is TGTGCCAGCAGTTTTTGGGGAGGGCGAGGGGATACGCAGTATTTT.

The chain employs TRBV6-2 or TRBV6-3 and TRBJ1-3, with D unresolved. The CDR3 contains 11 residues. Trimming stripped 4 bases from V and 5 bases from J, with 3 bases between. Germline lookup yields CDR1 MNHEY and CDR2 SVGEGT. CDR3 protein: CASSLRNTIYF. CDR3 DNA: TGTGCCAGCAGTTTGCGAAACACCATATATTTT.

This clonotype was detected only a few times. The chain employs TRBV7-2 and TRBJ1-1, with a tentative D call TRBD1 (6 bases). Germline CDR1 is SGHTA and CDR2 is FQGNSA. The CDR3 covers 18 residues. With 0 bases removed from V and 0 bases from J, the gap between germline ends came to 17 bases. CDR3 amino acids: CASSLAGRGRPMNTEAFF. The CDR3 DNA reads TGTGCCAGCAGCTTAGCGGGCAGGGGCAGGCCTATGAACACTGAAGCTTTCTTT.